This entry lists 30 T cell receptor beta chains sequenced from one sample in a study of blood T cells in healthy people across ages. Using a J-beta primer mix together with a sample-barcoded 5' primer, a second PCR was run for about 7 to 12 cycles. Each CDR3 protein is one row after TCRdb ran MiXCR on the 5' RACE reads. The sample holds over 1,500,000 distinct CDR3 sequences, roughly two fifths seen once. Sample: blood. The receptors were sampled from a human donor in good health.

The chain has TRBV4-3 and TRBJ2-1; TRBD2 aligns across 12 bases. CDR1 and CDR2 (germline): LGHNA, YSLEER. The CDR3 covers 16 residues. V gave up 3 bases and J gave up 4 bases; unmatched junction bases: 4. CDR3 nucleotides: TGCGCCAGCAGCCAGAGACTAGCGGGGGAGTACAATGAGCAGTTCTTC. This encodes CASSQRLAGEYNEQFF.

The chain carries TRBV5-1 and TRBJ2-5; no clear D. Looked up from germline, CDR1 is SGHRS and CDR2 is YFSETQ. V lost 4 bases, J lost 2 bases, and 12 bases lay in between. The CDR3 extends over 14 amino acids. CDR3 DNA: TGCGCCAGCAGCCCCACGCCGGAACAAGAGACCCAGTACTTC. Translation: CASSPTPEQETQYF.

This clonotype came up a few times. The V gene is TRBV2, the J gene TRBJ2-4; 8 bases fit TRBD1. Matching the DNA end better, TRBJ2-5 makes the J call doubtful. This CDR3 has 14 amino acids. Germline CDR1 reads SNHLY; CDR2 reads FYNNEI. The CDR3 DNA reads TGTGCCAGCAGTGACAGGGGGCGTCTAGAGACCCAGTACTTC. This gives the protein CASSDRGRLETQYF.

The chain joins TRBV18 to TRBJ1-1; D gene ambiguous. The V end was cut by 4 bases, the J end by 1 base, with 10 bases between. This CDR3 is 14 amino acids long. Germline loops: CDR1 KGHSH, CDR2 LQKENI. The DNA of the CDR3 is TGTGCCAGCTCACAACTAACAACGAACACTGAAGCTTTCTTT. The encoded protein is CASSQLTTNTEAFF. The full variable domain, completed using reference TRBV18 and TRBJ1-1, is NAGVMQNPRHLVRRRGQEARLRCSPMKGHSHVYWYRQLPEEGLKFMVYLQKENIIDESGMPKERFSAEFPKEGPSILRIQQVVRGDSAAYFCASSQLTTNTEAFFGQGTRLTVV.

This clonotype was seen more than once but under ten times. The chain is built from TRBV11-3 and TRBJ2-1; TRBD2 is a possible D gene (6 bases). From germline, CDR1 is SGHNT and CDR2 YENEEA. V lost 7 bases and J 10 bases, leaving 14 bases between the germline ends. The CDR3 has 12 residues. The DNA of the CDR3 is TGTGCCAGCACTGGTATGGGGGGAGAGCAGTTCTTC. Its translation is CASTGMGGEQFF.

This chain links TRBV4-1 with TRBJ2-5; D is unresolved. Germline values: CDR1 MGHRA, CDR2 YSYEKL. V lost 3 bases and J 11 bases, leaving 16 bases between the germline ends. This CDR3 region has 13 residues. The CDR3 DNA sequence: TGCGCCAGCAGCCATGGGGTCGCGAATGAGCAGTACTTC. Protein: CASSHGVANEQYF.

This clonotype was counted at least ten times. A much bigger clone sits one base away, suggesting this may be a read error. The chain recombines TRBV7-2 with TRBJ2-3; D gene unclear. V lost 3 bases and J lost 5, with 9 bases in between. The CDR3 has 13 residues. Germline V gives CDR1 SGHTA, CDR2 FQGNSA. CDR3 in amino acids: CASSFQTGDTQYF. The CDR3 DNA reads TGTGCCAGCAGCTTCCAGACCGGAGATACGCAGTATTTT.

The V and J genes are TRBV7-2 and TRBJ1-1; D gene unclear. V shed 5 bases and J shed 6 bases, with 13 bases lying between them. CDR1 and CDR2 (germline): SGHTA, FQGNSA. The CDR3 extends over 13 amino acids. Here the CDR3 reads CASSPGFSPEAFF. The CDR3 DNA follows: TGTGCCAGCAGCCCGGGGTTCTCCCCTGAAGCTTTCTTT.

The chain recombines TRBV14 with TRBJ2-3; the D is unclear. V was clipped by 4 bases and J by 0 bases, with 17 bases between them. The length of the CDR3 is 17 residues. Germline CDR1 is SGHDN and CDR2 is FVKESK. The CDR3 protein is CASSRIGGTTSTDTQYF. The CDR3 nucleotides are TGTGCCAGCAGCCGGATCGGTGGCACGACTAGCACAGATACGCAGTATTTT.

This clonotype occurred many times. The chain is built from TRBV7-6 and TRBJ2-6; 9 nucleotides line up with TRBD1. Germline-derived CDR1 and CDR2 are SGHVS and FNYEAQ. There are 17 residues in the CDR3. V lost 5 bases to trimming and J lost 0 bases; unmatched junction nucleotides: 5. The chain's CDR3 is CASSLGQGSSGANVLTF. CDR3 bases: TGTGCCAGCAGCCTCGGACAGGGGAGCTCTGGGGCCAACGTCCTGACTTTC.

The rearrangement joins TRBV29-1 to TRBJ2-1; 9 bases match TRBD2. The CDR3 sequence is 20 residues long. V shed 4 bases and J 1 base; nucleotides not matched to a gene: 20. The germline gives CDR1 SQVTM, CDR2 ANQGSEA. In DNA form, the CDR3 reads TGCAGCGTTGTTGGACCGTTATTACTAGCGGGTAAGGGGTCCTACAATGAGCAGTTCTTC. It encodes CSVVGPLLLAGKGSYNEQFF.

This chain connects TRBV12-3 or TRBV12-4 to TRBJ2-4, with unresolved D. CDR3 length: 14 residues. V lost 0 bases to trimming and J lost 1 base, with 4 bases between them. The CDR3 sequence: CASSLAHAKNIQYF. The CDR3 DNA is TGTGCCAGCAGTTTAGCACACGCCAAAAACATTCAGTACTTC.

The genes are TRBV4-1 and TRBJ2-3; D remains unclear. With 4 bases removed from V and 2 bases from J, the gap between germline ends came to 13 bases. The CDR3 covers 15 residues. Germline V gene sequence: CDR1 MGHRA, CDR2 YSYEKL. CDR3 nucleotides: TGCGCCAGCAGCCGAGGAAACGTACTCACAGATACGCAGTATTTT. Encoded protein: CASSRGNVLTDTQYF.

The J gene is TRBJ2-7, the V gene TRBV6-1, with D perhaps matching TRBD1 (6 bases). CDR3 size: 11 residues. Trimming took off 6 bases at V and 5 bases at J, with 8 bases between the two ends. Germline assignment: CDR1 MNHNS and CDR2 SASEGT. The CDR3 DNA is TGTGCCAGCAGGGACAGTCACGAGCAGTACTTC. Translating it yields CASRDSHEQYF.

In this sample, this clonotype turned up a few times. The chain is built from TRBV15 and TRBJ1-5, with 7 bases lining up with TRBD1. Germline CDR1 is LNHNV and CDR2 is YYDKDF (reference sequence). With 0 bases clipped from V and 4 bases from J, the junction kept 3 bases outside the gene matches. This CDR3 region has 15 residues. This chain's CDR3 is CATSRDGQENQPQHF. CDR3 DNA sequence: TGTGCCACCAGCAGAGACGGACAGGAGAATCAGCCCCAGCATTTT.

The chain uses TRBV4-3 and TRBJ1-6; no firm D call. CDR1 and CDR2 from the germline V gene are LGHNA and YSLEER. The CDR3 runs to 13 residues. Trimming left V 1 base short and J 10 bases short, with 8 bases between. DNA of the CDR3: TGCGCCAGCAGCCAAGGAGTTGGGTCACCCCTCCACTTT. Its translation is CASSQGVGSPLHF.

The chain recombines TRBV9 with TRBJ2-1, with 10 bases lining up with TRBD1. Unmatched junction bases numbered 9, after V lost 4 bases and J lost 8 bases. Germline V CDR1 and CDR2: SGDLS, YYNGEE. The CDR3 runs to 15 residues. CDR3 protein: CASSPRTGGIDEQFF. CDR3 DNA: TGTGCCAGCAGCCCCCGGACAGGGGGTATCGATGAGCAGTTCTTC.

This clonotype was observed a handful of times. The chain carries TRBV20-1 and TRBJ1-2; TRBD1 matches at 7 bases. The CDR3 has 15 amino acids. Germline values: CDR1 DFQATT, CDR2 SNEGSKA (reference sequence). Trimming at V came to 0 bases and at J to 5 bases, leaving 9 bases not matched to a gene. CDR3 sequence (DNA): TGCAGTGCTAGAGATACTACAGGGGTTGGATATGGCTACACCTTC. Residues: CSARDTTGVGYGYTF.

This clonotype was observed at least ten times. The chain combines TRBV12-3 or TRBV12-4 with TRBJ1-2; TRBD1 aligns across 12 bases. Trimming removed 5 bases from V and 3 bases from J; junction bases left unmatched: 13. This CDR3 is 18 amino acids long. CDR3 amino acids: CASSQSAGTGGRDYGYTF. CDR3 in DNA: TGTGCCAGCAGTCAATCAGCCGGGACAGGGGGCAGGGACTATGGCTACACCTTC.

The chain carries TRBV12-3 or TRBV12-4 and TRBJ1-2; D not certain. This CDR3 is 14 amino acids long. V was cut by 6 bases and J by 2 bases, with 13 bases left in between. For the CDR3, the DNA is TGTGCCAGCAGCTCCTTAGCCGAAAACTATGGCTACACCTTC. Protein sequence: CASSSLAENYGYTF.

This clonotype appeared once. The chain couples TRBV10-3 to TRBJ1-3; D uncertain. V was trimmed by 4 bases and J by 4 bases, leaving 5 bases between them. The CDR3 consists of 12 residues. Germline V gene data show CDR1 as ENHRY and CDR2 as SYGVKD. CDR3 bases: TGTGCCATCAGTGGAAGCGGAAACACCATATATTTT. This translates into CAISGSGNTIYF.

There are a few counts of this clonotype. The chain has TRBV5-5 and TRBJ2-6; D assignment may be TRBD1 or TRBD2 (6 bases each). Trimming stripped 3 bases from V and 4 bases from J, with 26 bases between. CDR1 and CDR2 from the germline V gene are SGHKS and YYEKEE (reference sequence). The CDR3 contains 20 residues. The CDR3 DNA reads TGTGCCAGCAGCTCATATGAAGAGTGGGGGGCCGGTCAAGGGGCCAACGTCCTGACTTTC. Its translation: CASSSYEEWGAGQGANVLTF.

V is TRBV4-3 and J is TRBJ2-7, with D uncertain. Germline-derived CDR1 and CDR2 are LGHNA and YSLEER. V shed 1 base and J shed 2 bases, with 9 bases lying between them. This CDR3 contains 14 residues. The CDR3 region has the DNA TGCGCCAGCAGCCAAGGTGCAAACACCTACGAGCAGTACTTC. This gives the protein CASSQGANTYEQYF.

This chain uses TRBV27 with TRBJ1-2, with 11 bases matching TRBD1. The V and J ends lost 6 bases and 5 bases, in that order; junction bases with no gene match: 8. Germline CDR1 MNHEY, CDR2 SMNVEV (reference sequence). CDR3 length equals 15 residues. The CDR3 DNA is TGTGCCAGCAGGACTATCGGGACAGGGGGGTATGGCTACACCTTC. Its protein product is CASRTIGTGGYGYTF.

Regarding this clonotype: The junction does not match germline at one end; this may be a read error. This chain connects TRBV6-1 to TRBJ2-3; D possibly uses TRBD1 or TRBD2 (5 bases each). Germline V gene sequence: CDR1 MNHNS, CDR2 SASEGT. This CDR3 region has 15 residues. The CDR3 coding sequence is TGTACCAGCAGGTTCGGGGCATGGGGAACAGATACGCAGTATTTT. Amino acids: CTSRFGAWGTDTQYF.

A remark on this clonotype: The DNA is left out, because the CDR3 cannot be placed on it with certainty; the CDR3 is given as TCRdb lists it. CDR3 amino acids: CASSQDVGSGANVRTF. J is TRBJ2-6 and V is TRBV4-3. The germline V gene has CDR1 LGHNA and CDR2 YSLEER. The CDR3 is 16 residues long, ends included.

This clonotype was counted between two and nine times. This chain uses TRBV24-1 with TRBJ2-7, with TRBD1 matching over 7 bases. This CDR3 is built from 15 residues. Losses at the gene ends were 3 bases for V and 0 bases for J; bases not matched to a gene: 4. The germline V gene encodes CDR1 KGHDR and CDR2 SFDVKD. This CDR3 reads CATSDRDSSSYEQYF. Here the CDR3 DNA reads TGTGCCACCAGTGATCGGGACAGTAGCTCCTACGAGCAGTACTTC.

In the case of this clonotype: A junction boundary mismatches the germline segment, possibly from a read error. The chain employs TRBV7-2 and TRBJ1-1; D uncertain. The CDR3 contains 14 residues. Germline CDR1 SGHTA, CDR2 FQGNSA. The CDR3 loop is CACSLGWKNTEAFF. The CDR3 region has the DNA TGTGCCTGCAGCTTAGGGTGGAAGAACACTGAAGCTTTCTTT. The complete variable domain, with remaining parts taken from reference TRBV7-2 and TRBJ1-1, reads GAGVSQSPSNKVTEKGKDVELRCDPISGHTALYWYRQSLGQGLEFLIYFQGNSAPDKSGLPSDRFSAERTGGSVSTLTIQRTQQEDSAVYLCACSLGWKNTEAFFGQGTRLTVV.

V usage is TRBV4-1 and J usage is TRBJ2-7, with D hard to call. The V gene's germline CDR1 is MGHRA and CDR2 YSYEKL. This CDR3 is 13 amino acids long. V was cut by 5 bases and J by 0 bases, with 8 bases left in between. The CDR3 bases are TGCGCCAGCAGCGGGGTTATCTCCTACGAGCAGTACTTC. Amino acids: CASSGVISYEQYF.

This chain's CDR3 is CASTNTVLAYGYTF. The CDR3 nucleotides are TGTGCCAGCACCAACACAGTGCTAGCTTATGGCTACACCTTC. The V call is TRBV6-6, the J call TRBJ1-2; no clear D. The CDR3 is 14 residues long. Trimming left V 7 bases short and J 5 bases short, with 17 bases between. Germline values: CDR1 MNHNY, CDR2 SVGAGI (reference sequence).